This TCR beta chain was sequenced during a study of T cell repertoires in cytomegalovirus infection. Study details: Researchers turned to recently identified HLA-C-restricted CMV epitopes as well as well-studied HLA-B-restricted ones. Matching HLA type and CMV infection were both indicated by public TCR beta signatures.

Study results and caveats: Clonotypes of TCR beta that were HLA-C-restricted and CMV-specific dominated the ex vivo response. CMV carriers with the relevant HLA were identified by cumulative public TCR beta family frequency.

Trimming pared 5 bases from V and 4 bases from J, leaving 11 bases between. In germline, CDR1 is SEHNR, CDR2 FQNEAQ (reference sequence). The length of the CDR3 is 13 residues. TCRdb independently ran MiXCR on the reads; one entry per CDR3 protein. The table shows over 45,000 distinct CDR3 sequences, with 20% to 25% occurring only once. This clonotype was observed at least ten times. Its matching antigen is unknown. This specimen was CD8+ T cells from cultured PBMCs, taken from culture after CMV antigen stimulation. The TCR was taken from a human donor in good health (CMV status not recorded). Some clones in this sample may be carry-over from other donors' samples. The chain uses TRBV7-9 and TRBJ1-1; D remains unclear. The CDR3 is CASSLGSGTEAFF. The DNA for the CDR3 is TGTGCCAGCAGCCTCGGGTCAGGCACTGAAGCTTTCTTT.